This T cell receptor (beta chain) was recorded in a study of T cell responses to AZD1222 COVID-19 vaccine. Study findings and constraints: Without day 14 samples, only post-peak T cell repertoires were studied.

The germline V gene has CDR1 MNHEY and CDR2 SVGAGI. The V segment lost 6 bases and the J segment 6 bases; nucleotides outside the gene matches: 6. The CDR3 covers 13 residues. About this clone itself: What it binds is not known.

Libraries were prepared by immunoSEQ multiplex PCR; TCRdb keeps only in-frame clonotypes and omits some of them. In the table there are roughly 120,000 clones, about 85% of which are singletons. The V call is TRBV6-5, the J call TRBJ1-2; TRBD1 matches at 8 bases. The sequence was collected from an adult in good health. This specimen was peripheral blood, taken on day 0 of AZD1222 vaccination. Written as DNA, the CDR3 is TGTGCCAGCAGCTCGGACAGGGTACATGGCTACACCTTC. Amino acids: CASSSDRVHGYTF.